This entry describes one T cell receptor beta chain. The data stem from a study of blood T cell repertoires in COVID-19. Study-level background: Both acute and convalescent COVID-19 samples were obtained from the United States, Italy and Spain. PBMCs, B-cell-depleted T cells, or T cells were the source of the cDNA or gDNA that made up the material.

The protocol was immunoSEQ multiplex PCR, while the TCRdb copy is restricted to in-frame clones and leaves out a portion. The sample shows almost 20,000 clones, 79% of them seen only once. Trimming removed 3 bases from V and 4 bases from J, with 6 bases in between. Per the germline V gene, CDR1 is SGHDN and CDR2 is FVKESK. This CDR3 region has 12 residues. Sequenced input: peripheral blood. The V call is TRBV14, the J call TRBJ1-2, with D perhaps matching TRBD1 (5 bases). The TCR comes from a man at least 80 years old with acute or convalescent COVID-19. The CDR3 spells CASSQGGYGYTF. The CDR3 DNA follows: TGTGCCAGCAGCCAGGGGGGCTATGGCTACACCTTC. Full variable domain (outside the CDR3, taken from reference TRBV14 and TRBJ1-2): EAGVTQFPSHSVIEKGQTVTLRCDPISGHDNLYWYRRVMGKEIKFLLHFVKESKQDESGMPNNRFLAERTGGTYSTLKVQPAELEDSGVYFCASSQGGYGYTFGSGTRLTVV.